Following are 30 T cell receptor beta chains from one sample sequenced in a study of cytomegalovirus exposure and HLA in healthy donors. A multiplex PCR was run with 60 Vbeta primers and 13 Jbeta primers. TCRdb's table, derived via immunoSEQ multiplex PCR, lists solely in-frame clones and lacks some. This table has 95,000 to 150,000 clones, approximately 66% appearing once. The material sequenced was PBMCs. The receptors shown here come from a woman aged 40 to 50 in good health and CMV-seropositive.

This chain's CDR3 is CAWDITGESGQPQHF. In nucleotides, the CDR3 is TGTGCCTGGGATATTACGGGGGAGTCTGGCCAGCCCCAGCATTTT. The gene calls are TRBV30 and TRBJ1-5; a weak D match, TRBD1 (5 bases). The V and J ends lost 5 bases and 7 bases respectively, with 21 bases between them. Germline CDR1 GTSNPN, CDR2 SVGIG (reference sequence). CDR3 length: 15 residues.

The J gene is TRBJ1-1, the V gene TRBV10-3; D perhaps matches TRBD1 (5 bases). This CDR3 is 15 amino acids long. Per germline, CDR1 ENHRY and CDR2 SYGVKD. V lost 0 bases, J lost 5 bases, and 13 bases lay in between. The CDR3 region has the DNA TGTGCCATCAGTGAGTCGAAAGGGGCAGGGACTGAAGCTTTCTTT. This sequence encodes CAISESKGAGTEAFF.

The CDR3: CASSEASGRINEQFF. CDR3 DNA: TGTGCCAGCAGTGAAGCTAGCGGGAGAATCAATGAGCAGTTCTTC. The genes are TRBV2 and TRBJ2-1, with 9 bases matching TRBD2. CDR3 length: 15 amino acids. Unmatched junction bases numbered 3, after V lost 0 bases and J lost 6 bases. Germline values: CDR1 SNHLY, CDR2 FYNNEI.

This sequence joins TRBV5-4 and TRBJ2-5; possible D gene TRBD1, 6 bases. V was shortened by 3 bases and J by 5 bases, with 11 bases between the two germline ends. The CDR3 consists of 13 residues. Germline V gene data show CDR1 as SGHNT and CDR2 as YYREEE (reference sequence). The CDR3 DNA is TGTGCCAGCAGCTCGGACAGTTCGGAGACCCAGTACTTC. Amino acids: CASSSDSSETQYF.

The chain links TRBV19 to TRBJ2-7; 9 positions match TRBD1. The CDR3 spans 13 residues. Germline lookup yields CDR1 LNHDA and CDR2 SQIVND (reference sequence). After removal of 6 bases from V and 2 bases from J, the junction contained 2 bases not matched to a gene. Here the CDR3 reads CASRTGGTYEQYF. The CDR3 bases are TGTGCCAGTAGGACAGGGGGGACCTACGAGCAGTACTTC.

This chain connects TRBV30 to TRBJ1-1; 11 bases align to TRBD1. Losses at the gene ends were 4 bases for V and 1 base for J; bases not matched to a gene: 8. The germline gives CDR1 GTSNPN, CDR2 SVGIG (reference sequence). This CDR3 is 16 amino acids long. The CDR3 spells CAWKVGTGGGNTEAFF. Written as DNA, the CDR3 is TGTGCCTGGAAGGTGGGGACAGGGGGGGGGAACACTGAAGCTTTCTTT.

The chain recombines TRBV5-4 with TRBJ2-1; the D gene is possibly TRBD2 (7 bases). Trimming took off 1 base at V and 7 bases at J, with 18 bases between the two ends. The CDR3 loop spans 16 amino acids. The germline V gene has CDR1 SGHNT and CDR2 YYREEE (reference sequence). In DNA form, the CDR3 reads TGTGCCAGCAGCTTGAGTGGTAGGGGGGGATATAATGAGCAGTTCTTC. Translating gives CASSLSGRGGYNEQFF.

The chain recombines TRBV7-9 with TRBJ1-2; 10 nucleotides align to TRBD1. The trim removed 1 base at V and 8 bases at J, leaving 1 base unmatched. The CDR3 loop spans 13 amino acids. Germline V gives CDR1 SEHNR, CDR2 FQNEAQ (reference sequence). CDR3 nucleotide sequence: TGTGCCAGCAGCTTAGAGGACAGGGGGGGCTACACCTTC. Translated: CASSLEDRGGYTF.

The rearrangement joins TRBV6-1 to TRBJ2-1, with unresolved D. The germline V and J ends were trimmed by 1 base and 2 bases, with 9 bases remaining between them. Germline loops: CDR1 MNHNS, CDR2 SASEGT. The CDR3 has 15 amino acids. The CDR3 protein is CASSEVLATYNEQFF. Written as DNA, the CDR3 is TGTGCCAGCAGTGAAGTCTTGGCAACCTACAATGAGCAGTTCTTC.

The J gene is TRBJ2-5, the V gene TRBV6-1; 8 positions match TRBD2. Germline V gene data show CDR1 as MNHNS and CDR2 as SASEGT. This CDR3 region has 15 residues. Trimming took 2 bases from V and 1 from J; bases not matched to a gene: 3. The CDR3: CASSENLAGQETQYF. In nucleotides, the CDR3 is TGTGCCAGCAGTGAAAACCTAGCGGGCCAAGAGACCCAGTACTTC.

The V call is TRBV7-2, the J call TRBJ2-3; D is perhaps TRBD1 (6 bases). The CDR3 sequence is 16 residues long. The germline V gene has CDR1 SGHTA and CDR2 FQGNSA. V was shortened by 4 bases and J by 5 bases, with 19 bases between the two germline ends. The CDR3 DNA sequence: TGTGCCAGCAGCTCCGGGACAAACCCTATTGGAGATACGCAGTATTTT. Its protein is CASSSGTNPIGDTQYF.

This clone was observed a few times. The chain is built from TRBV5-1 and TRBJ2-4, with D uncertain. This CDR3 comprises 14 residues. V was cut by 0 bases and J by 4 bases, with 8 bases left in between. Germline V gene sequence: CDR1 SGHRS, CDR2 YFSETQ. This chain's CDR3 is CASSLDGEKNIQYF. As DNA, the CDR3 is TGCGCCAGCAGCTTGGATGGAGAGAAAAACATTCAGTACTTC.

This clone came up a few times. This chain links TRBV7-9 with TRBJ1-1; D is undetermined. The CDR3 is made up of 13 amino acids. In germline, CDR1 is SEHNR, CDR2 FQNEAQ (reference sequence). Trimming removed 6 bases at V and 4 bases at J, with 12 bases between. This chain's CDR3 is CASRPSVGTEAFF. The CDR3 DNA is TGTGCCAGCAGACCCAGCGTGGGCACTGAAGCTTTCTTT.

J is TRBJ2-7 and V is TRBV5-1, with 9 bases fitting TRBD1. V shed 4 bases, J shed 3 bases, and the junction held 5 bases outside the gene matches. The CDR3 runs to 14 residues. Germline V gene data show CDR1 as SGHRS and CDR2 as YFSETQ. CDR3 protein: CASSPWTGVYEQYF. CDR3 nucleotides: TGCGCCAGCAGCCCCTGGACAGGGGTCTACGAGCAGTACTTC.

V is TRBV5-8 and J is TRBJ1-2; 7 bases align to TRBD1. This CDR3 is 14 amino acids long. Germline V gene data show CDR1 as SGHTS and CDR2 as YDEGEE. Trimming at V came to 0 bases and at J to 2 bases, leaving 1 base not matched to a gene. In DNA form, the CDR3 reads TGTGCCAGCAGCTTGGACAGGGGAAACTATGGCTACACCTTC. This sequence encodes CASSLDRGNYGYTF.

The chain couples TRBV11-1 to TRBJ1-1; possible D gene TRBD1, 5 bases. The CDR3 loop spans 14 amino acids. In germline, CDR1 is SGHAT, CDR2 FQDESV (reference sequence). V lost 5 bases, J lost 4 bases, and 14 bases lay in between. CDR3 nucleotide sequence: TGTGCCAGCAGCCACTCCAGGGCAGCCACTGAAGCTTTCTTT. This encodes CASSHSRAATEAFF.

V and J are TRBV6-4 and TRBJ1-1; D might be TRBD1 (5 bases). V was pared by 4 bases and J by 5 bases, with 11 bases between. CDR1 is MRHNA and CDR2 is SNTAGT in the germline V gene. CDR3 length: 13 residues. The CDR3 DNA follows: TGTGCCAGCAGTGGCAGGGTGGATACTGAAGCTTTCTTT. Residues: CASSGRVDTEAFF.

J is TRBJ2-7 and V is TRBV5-1; D may be TRBD1 (6 bases). This CDR3 contains 12 residues. Per the germline V gene, CDR1 is SGHRS and CDR2 is YFSETQ. V lost 4 bases to trimming and J lost 5 bases, with 10 bases between them. CDR3 DNA sequence: TGCGCCAGCAGCCGGGACACCCACGAGCAGTACTTC. This translates into CASSRDTHEQYF.

There are a few counts of this clone. The chain joins TRBV5-1 to TRBJ1-2; tentatively, D is TRBD1 (5 bases). Germline CDR1 reads SGHRS; CDR2 reads YFSETQ. CDR3 length: 15 residues. Trimming left V 0 bases short and J 1 base short, with 10 bases between. The DNA of the CDR3 is TGCGCCAGCAGCTTGGAGGGGAAGAGTAACTATGGCTACACCTTC. Translated, it gives CASSLEGKSNYGYTF.

The V gene is TRBV5-1, the J gene TRBJ1-1; 10 bases fit TRBD1. Germline V gene data show CDR1 as SGHRS and CDR2 as YFSETQ. V dropped 7 bases and J dropped 4; count of bases not matched to a gene: 10. CDR3 length equals 15 residues. The CDR3 reads CASGTGQGDTTEAFF. The CDR3 DNA is TGCGCCAGCGGAACCGGACAGGGGGACACCACTGAAGCTTTCTTT.

This sequence joins TRBV28 and TRBJ1-6; D is perhaps TRBD1 (5 bases). With 5 bases removed from V and 3 bases from J, the gap between germline ends came to 23 bases. Germline loops: CDR1 MDHEN, CDR2 SYDVKM. CDR3 length: 19 amino acids. The CDR3 DNA reads TGTGCCAGCAGTAAGTCCCCGACAGCCTCGGGGGGCTATAATTCACCCCTCCACTTT. Translating gives CASSKSPTASGGYNSPLHF.

This chain connects TRBV28 to TRBJ2-2; maybe TRBD2 (6 bases). Trimming removed 3 bases from V and 4 bases from J, with 15 bases in between. The germline gives CDR1 MDHEN, CDR2 SYDVKM. CDR3 length equals 16 residues. As DNA, the CDR3 is TGTGCCAGCAGTTTGCGTTCGGGACTGCTCACCGGGGAGCTGTTTTTT. Encoded protein: CASSLRSGLLTGELFF. The complete variable domain, with remaining parts taken from reference TRBV28 and TRBJ2-2, reads DVKVTQSSRYLVKRTGEKVFLECVQDMDHENMFWYRQDPGLGLRLIYFSYDVKMKEKGDIPEGYSVSREKKERFSLILESASTNQTSMYLCASSLRSGLLTGELFFGEGSRLTVL.

This clone has only a few counts. The chain employs TRBV5-4 and TRBJ2-5; D perhaps matches TRBD2 (6 bases). Germline V gives CDR1 SGHNT, CDR2 YYREEE (reference sequence). The CDR3 loop spans 13 amino acids. Trimming stripped 1 base from V and 5 bases from J, with 9 bases between. In DNA, the CDR3 is TGTGCCAGCAGCTTGCCGGGGGTCGAGACCCAGTACTTC. Amino acid sequence: CASSLPGVETQYF.

The chain employs TRBV6-5 and TRBJ2-2; 9 nucleotides match TRBD1. Germline V CDR1 and CDR2: MNHEY, SVGAGI. V lost 5 bases and J lost 6; bases outside the gene matches: 7. The CDR3 length is 15 residues. The CDR3 bases are TGTGCCAGCAGTACACGGACAGGGGTGGCCGGGGAGCTGTTTTTT. This sequence encodes CASSTRTGVAGELFF.

The chain's CDR3 is CASSDAVDTGELFF. The CDR3 DNA is TGTGCCAGCAGTGACGCGGTAGACACCGGGGAGCTGTTTTTT. The V and J genes are TRBV6-4 and TRBJ2-2, with D unresolved. The CDR3 spans 14 residues. Germline V gene lookup returns CDR1 MRHNA and CDR2 SNTAGT. Trimming took 2 bases from V and 3 from J, leaving 7 bases between them.

The rearrangement uses TRBV27 and TRBJ1-1; D is possibly TRBD1 (6 bases). Germline CDR1 and CDR2: MNHEY and SMNVEV (reference sequence). V was pared by 2 bases and J by 7 bases, with 11 bases between. This CDR3 has 13 residues. CDR3 nucleotides: TGTGCCAGCAGTTTAAGGGGGGGGATTGAAGCTTTCTTT. This encodes CASSLRGGIEAFF.

The chain carries TRBV5-1 and TRBJ2-3; 8 bases fit TRBD2. V lost 3 bases and J lost 1; bases outside the gene matches: 7. The CDR3 contains 16 residues. Germline assignment: CDR1 SGHRS and CDR2 YFSETQ. CDR3: CASSSRGVSGTDTQYF. As DNA, the CDR3 is TGCGCCAGCAGCTCGCGGGGGGTGAGCGGCACAGATACGCAGTATTTT.

The rearrangement uses TRBV5-5 and TRBJ1-1; D is uncertain. Germline CDR1 is SGHKS and CDR2 is YYEKEE (reference sequence). The CDR3 consists of 13 residues. V was shortened by 5 bases and J by 11 bases, with 19 bases between the two germline ends. The CDR3 region has the DNA TGTGCCAGCAGTACAACAGAGCCGAGTCGGGCTTTCTTT. Amino acids: CASSTTEPSRAFF.

V and J are TRBV15 and TRBJ2-2, with a tentative D call TRBD1 (6 bases). Trimming removed 4 bases from V and 4 bases from J, with 10 bases in between. In germline, CDR1 is LNHNV, CDR2 YYDKDF (reference sequence). This CDR3 has 14 amino acids. This CDR3 reads CATSKGDATGELFF. The CDR3 nucleotides are TGTGCCACCAGCAAGGGGGATGCCACCGGGGAGCTGTTTTTT.

DNA for the CDR3: TGTGCCAGCAGTGGATTCAGGACAGGACCCCCCTTGGATGGCTACACCTTC. It codes for CASSGFRTGPPLDGYTF. The chain recombines TRBV6-1 with TRBJ1-2; 7 positions match TRBD1. Trimming at V came to 4 bases and at J to 6 bases, leaving 17 bases not matched to a gene. The germline CDR1 and CDR2 sequences are MNHNS and SASEGT. The CDR3 runs to 17 residues.